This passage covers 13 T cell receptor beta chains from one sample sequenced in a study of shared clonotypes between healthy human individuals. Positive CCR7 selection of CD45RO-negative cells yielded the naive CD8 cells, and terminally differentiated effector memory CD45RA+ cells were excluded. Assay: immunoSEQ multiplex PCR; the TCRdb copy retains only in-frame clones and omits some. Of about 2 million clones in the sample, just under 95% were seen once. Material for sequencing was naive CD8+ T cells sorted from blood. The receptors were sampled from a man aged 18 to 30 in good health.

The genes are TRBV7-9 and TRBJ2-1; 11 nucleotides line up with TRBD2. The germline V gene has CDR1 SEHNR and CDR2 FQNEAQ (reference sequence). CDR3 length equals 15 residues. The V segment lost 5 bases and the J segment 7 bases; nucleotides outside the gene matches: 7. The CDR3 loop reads CASSLLAGVPNEQFF. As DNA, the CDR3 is TGTGCCAGCAGCCTACTAGCGGGAGTCCCAAATGAGCAGTTCTTC.

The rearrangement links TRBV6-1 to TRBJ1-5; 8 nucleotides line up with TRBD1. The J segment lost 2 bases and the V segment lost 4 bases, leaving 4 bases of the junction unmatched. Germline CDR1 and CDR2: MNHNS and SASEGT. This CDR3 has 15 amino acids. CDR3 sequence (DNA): TGTGCCAGCAGTGCGGGACAGGCCCGCAATCAGCCCCAGCATTTT. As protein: CASSAGQARNQPQHF.

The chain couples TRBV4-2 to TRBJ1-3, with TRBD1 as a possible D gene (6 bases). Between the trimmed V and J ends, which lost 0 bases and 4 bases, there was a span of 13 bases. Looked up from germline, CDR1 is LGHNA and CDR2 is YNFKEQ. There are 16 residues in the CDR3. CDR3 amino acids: CASSQDRGGMGNTIYF. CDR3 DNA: TGTGCCAGCAGCCAAGATAGGGGGGGTATGGGAAACACCATATATTTT.

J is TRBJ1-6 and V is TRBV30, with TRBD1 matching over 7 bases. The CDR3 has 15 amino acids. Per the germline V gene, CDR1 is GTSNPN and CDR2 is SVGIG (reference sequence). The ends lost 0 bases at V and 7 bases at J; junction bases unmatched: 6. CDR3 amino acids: CAWSVTGAKNSPLHF. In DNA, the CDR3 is TGTGCCTGGAGTGTCACAGGGGCGAAAAATTCACCCCTCCACTTT.

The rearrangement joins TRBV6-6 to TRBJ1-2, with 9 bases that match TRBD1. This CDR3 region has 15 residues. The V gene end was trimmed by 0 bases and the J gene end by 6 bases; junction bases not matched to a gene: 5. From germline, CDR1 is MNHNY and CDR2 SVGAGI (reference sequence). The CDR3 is CASSYSFGTGNGYTF. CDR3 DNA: TGTGCCAGCAGTTACTCGTTCGGGACAGGGAATGGCTACACCTTC.

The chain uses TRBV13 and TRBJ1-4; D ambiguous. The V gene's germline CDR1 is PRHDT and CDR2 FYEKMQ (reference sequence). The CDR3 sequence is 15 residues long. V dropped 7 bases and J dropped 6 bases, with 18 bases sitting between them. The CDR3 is CASTLSGWSDEKLFF. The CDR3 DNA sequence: TGTGCCAGCACATTATCGGGGTGGTCGGATGAAAAACTGTTTTTT.

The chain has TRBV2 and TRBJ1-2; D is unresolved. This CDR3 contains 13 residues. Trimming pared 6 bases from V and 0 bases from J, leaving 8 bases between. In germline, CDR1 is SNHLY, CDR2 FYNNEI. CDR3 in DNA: TGTGCCAGCAGCGCTACGGCTAACTATGGCTACACCTTC. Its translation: CASSATANYGYTF.

The DNA of the CDR3 is TGTGCCAGCAGTGAAATAGGGGGAAAGCAGCCCCAGCATTTT. It codes for CASSEIGGKQPQHF. The rearrangement uses TRBV2 and TRBJ1-5; the D gene is possibly TRBD1 (6 bases). The CDR3 spans 14 residues. V was shortened by 2 bases and J by 7 bases, with 12 bases between the two germline ends. CDR1 and CDR2 from the germline V gene are SNHLY and FYNNEI.

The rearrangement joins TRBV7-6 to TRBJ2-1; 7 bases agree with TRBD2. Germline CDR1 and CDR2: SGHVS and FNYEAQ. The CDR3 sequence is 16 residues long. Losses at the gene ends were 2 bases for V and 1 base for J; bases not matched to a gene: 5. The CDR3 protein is CASSLLLGLSYNEQFF. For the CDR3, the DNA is TGTGCCAGCAGCTTATTGTTGGGACTATCCTACAATGAGCAGTTCTTC.

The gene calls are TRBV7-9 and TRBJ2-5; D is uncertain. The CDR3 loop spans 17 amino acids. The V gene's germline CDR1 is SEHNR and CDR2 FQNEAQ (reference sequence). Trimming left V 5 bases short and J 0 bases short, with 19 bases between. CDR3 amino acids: CASSPSGMDQYQETQYF. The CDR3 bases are TGTGCCAGCAGCCCAAGTGGGATGGACCAGTACCAAGAGACCCAGTACTTC.

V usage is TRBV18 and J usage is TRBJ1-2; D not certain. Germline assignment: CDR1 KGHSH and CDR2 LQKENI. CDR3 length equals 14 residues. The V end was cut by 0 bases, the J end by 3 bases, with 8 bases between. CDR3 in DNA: TGTGCCAGCTCACCACCGGTTGCAGACTATGGCTACACCTTC. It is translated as CASSPPVADYGYTF.

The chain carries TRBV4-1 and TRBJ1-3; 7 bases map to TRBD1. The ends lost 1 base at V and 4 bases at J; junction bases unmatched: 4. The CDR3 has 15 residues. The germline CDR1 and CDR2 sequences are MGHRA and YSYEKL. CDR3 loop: CASSQGQGVGNTIYF. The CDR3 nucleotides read TGCGCCAGCAGCCAAGGACAGGGTGTAGGAAACACCATATATTTT.

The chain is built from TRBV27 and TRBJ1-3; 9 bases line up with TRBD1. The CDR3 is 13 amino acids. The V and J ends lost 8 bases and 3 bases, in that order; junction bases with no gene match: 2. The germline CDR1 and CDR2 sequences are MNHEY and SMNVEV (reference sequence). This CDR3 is CASWDRVGNTIYF. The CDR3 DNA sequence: TGTGCCAGCTGGGACAGGGTTGGAAACACCATATATTTT.